The 9 T cell receptor beta chains below all came from one sample that was sequenced in a study of Graves' ophthalmopathy and Graves' hyperthyroidism. Transcripts of RNA were the source for amplifying TCR beta CDR3 regions. HTBI primers served in a first-round RT-PCR, which a second-round multiplex PCR followed. TCRdb passed the multiplex PCR reads through MiXCR, listing each CDR3 protein once. The repertoire holds just over 400,000 distinct CDR3 sequences, with more than 20% as singletons. Sequencing was performed on peripheral blood. The source of these receptors is a woman in her late teens or twenties with stable Graves' hyperthyroidism.

This clonotype appeared many times. The chain recombines TRBV6-1 with TRBJ2-7; tentatively, D is TRBD1 or TRBD2 (5 bases each). Germline values: CDR1 MNHNS, CDR2 SASEGT. The CDR3 totals 14 residues. V was shortened by 10 bases and J by 2 bases, with 18 bases between the two germline ends. CDR3 in amino acids: CATSWDLGPYEQYF. DNA for the CDR3: TGTGCCACCTCCTGGGACCTAGGGCCCTACGAGCAGTACTTC.

This clonotype was picked up many times. A much larger clone lies a single base off, so this may be a read error. The CDR3 DNA reads TGTGCCAGCAGAACAGTCCTCGGGGAGCTGCTTTTT. Its translation is CASRTVLGELLF. V is TRBV6-1 and J is TRBJ2-2; possibly TRBD2 for D (5 bases). This CDR3 is built from 12 residues. The germline CDR1 and CDR2 sequences are MNHNS and SASEGT.

The chain has TRBV5-1 and TRBJ2-2; possibly TRBD1 for D (6 bases). V lost 6 bases, J lost 2 bases, and 14 bases lay in between. Germline V lookup: CDR1 SGHRS, CDR2 YFSETQ. CDR3 length: 15 residues. CDR3 in amino acids: CASTGAAYNTGELFF. DNA for the CDR3: TGCGCCAGCACAGGGGCGGCCTACAACACCGGGGAGCTGTTTTTT.

This chain joins TRBV4-1 and TRBJ1-3; D not resolved. V shed 0 bases and J shed 4 bases, with 13 bases lying between them. This CDR3 spans 16 amino acids. Per the germline V gene, CDR1 is MGHRA and CDR2 is YSYEKL. In DNA, the CDR3 is TGCGCCAGCAGCCAAGACGGGCAGAGATACGGAAACACCATATATTTT. It encodes CASSQDGQRYGNTIYF.

Ten or more counts support this clonotype. The chain joins TRBV15 to TRBJ1-1; no firm D call. V was cut by 0 bases and J by 7 bases, with 12 bases left in between. The CDR3 is 14 amino acids. Germline V gene data show CDR1 as LNHNV and CDR2 as YYDKDF (reference sequence). This chain's CDR3 is CATSRETGFGEAFF. DNA for the CDR3: TGTGCCACCAGCAGAGAGACGGGCTTTGGTGAAGCTTTCTTT.

In its sample, this clonotype was seen many times. The chain is built from TRBV11-2 and TRBJ1-1, with 9 bases identical to TRBD1. Germline V gene data show CDR1 as SGHAT and CDR2 as FQNNGV. V was pared by 5 bases and J by 4 bases, with 8 bases of the junction left unmatched. The CDR3 consists of 15 residues. The CDR3 reads CASSLTGGAGTEAFF. CDR3 bases: TGTGCCAGCAGCCTTACAGGGGGCGCGGGCACTGAAGCTTTCTTT.

The V gene is TRBV6-1, the J gene TRBJ2-7; unclear D gene. V was trimmed by 2 bases and J by 4 bases, leaving 6 bases between them. There are 12 residues in the CDR3. From germline, CDR1 is MNHNS and CDR2 SASEGT. The CDR3 spells CASSEYEYEQYF. CDR3 nucleotide sequence: TGTGCCAGCAGTGAATATGAGTACGAGCAGTACTTC.

CDR3 amino acids: CASSLDGLAGDEQYF. CDR3 sequence (DNA): TGCGCCAGCAGCTTGGATGGACTAGCGGGAGACGAGCAGTACTTC. The chain carries TRBV5-1 and TRBJ2-7, with 13 bases aligning to TRBD2. The trim removed 0 bases at V and 5 bases at J, leaving 2 bases unmatched. The CDR3 has 15 residues. Germline CDR1 reads SGHRS; CDR2 reads YFSETQ. Full variable domain (remainder filled in from reference TRBV5-1 and TRBJ2-7): KAGVTQTPRYLIKTRGQQVTLSCSPISGHRSVSWYQQTPGQGLQFLFEYFSETQRNKGNFPGRFSGRQFSNSRSEMNVSTLELGDSALYLCASSLDGLAGDEQYFGPGTRLTVT.

This clonotype was counted at least ten times. This chain uses TRBV2 with TRBJ1-1, with TRBD1 identical over 8 bases. The germline V gene has CDR1 SNHLY and CDR2 FYNNEI. This CDR3 region has 16 residues. J was trimmed by 4 bases and V by 4 bases; bases with no gene match: 11. In nucleotides, the CDR3 is TGTGCCAGCAGTGTAGGACAGGGTGAATGGATCACTGAAGCTTTCTTT. It specifies CASSVGQGEWITEAFF. The whole variable domain, remainder taken from reference TRBV2 and TRBJ1-1, is EPEVTQTPSHQVTQMGQEVILRCVPISNHLYFYWYRQILGQKVEFLVSFYNNEISEKSEIFDDQFSVERPDGSNFTLKIRSTKLEDSAMYFCASSVGQGEWITEAFFGQGTRLTVV.